The clone carrying this TCR beta chain was counted many times. Its antigen remains unknown. This record comes from a study of CD8+CD57+ T cells in acquired aplastic anemia. Study overall: Sorting CD4+ and CD8+ cells gave DNA averaging roughly 3.5 ug. Sequencing produced an average of approximately 10 million reads per healthy donor for CD4+ cells. Study-wide results and caveats: Patients versus controls showed no significant CD8+ Simpson's diversity difference. It was found that approximately 29 CD8+ CDR3 sequences were shared between patients and controls.

V was cut by 6 bases and J by 2 bases, with 11 bases left in between. This CDR3 is 14 amino acids long. Germline CDR1 and CDR2: MGHRA and YSYEKL. TCR beta VDJ and CDR3 profiles were obtained from a genomic DNA template. MiXCR was run by TCRdb on the reads, yielding one entry per CDR3 protein. Of some 140,000 distinct CDR3 sequences in the sample, approximately 41% are singletons; the top ten hold 8% to 9%. The sequenced sample was sorted CD4+, CD8+, or CD8+CD57+ T cells (not recorded which) from PBMCs. The receptor was derived from a human donor in good health, serving as a control. The chain is built from TRBV4-1 and TRBJ1-5, with D perhaps TRBD1 (6 bases). DNA of the CDR3: TGCGCCAGCAGTCTGGGACACGGCAATCAGCCCCAGCATTTT. Protein: CASSLGHGNQPQHF.